This record looks at one T cell receptor (beta chain) sequence and its context. With V trimmed by 1 base and J by 4 bases, 6 bases remained unmatched. In germline, CDR1 is SGHVS, CDR2 FNYEAQ. This CDR3 has 16 amino acids. The data were taken from a study of blood T cell repertoires in COVID-19. The wider study: There were acute and convalescent COVID-19 samples, and they came from the United States, Italy and Spain.

Study processing details: Reference gene primer amplification gave estimated nucleated cell counts. The data were produced by immunoSEQ multiplex PCR, yet TCRdb's version contains in-frame clones alone and is incomplete. That table is the source of V, J and clone size, and D and trimming were worked out from the DNA. This table holds 30,000 to 40,000 clones, 80% to 90% found once. The rearrangement uses TRBV7-6 and TRBJ2-7; 11 positions agree with TRBD2. Input material: peripheral blood. This receptor was obtained from an elderly man with active COVID-19. This CDR3 reads CASSLGILAGDYEQYF. The CDR3, as DNA: TGTGCCAGCAGCTTAGGGATACTAGCGGGAGATTACGAGCAGTACTTC.